This TCR beta chain was sequenced during a study of blood T cell repertoires in COVID-19. Study details: The study drew acute and convalescent COVID-19 samples from the United States, Italy and Spain. The analysed material was cDNA or gDNA that came from T cells, B-cell-depleted T cells, or PBMCs.

Looked up from germline, CDR1 is MGHDK and CDR2 is SYGVNS. After removal of 7 bases from V and 4 bases from J, the junction contained 9 bases not matched to a gene. CDR3 length: 15 amino acids. The authors' processing: Counts of nucleated cells, estimated from reference gene primer amplification, were obtained. Here immunoSEQ multiplex PCR was the method, and the copy in TCRdb shows in-frame clones only, minus some. V, J and clone size derive from that table, while D and trimming were established from the DNA sequence. The profile shows over 250,000 clones, 70% to 75% of them singletons. The chain carries TRBV25-1 and TRBJ1-4; 7 positions match TRBD1. Sequences were obtained from peripheral blood. The source of this sequence is a woman older than 75 with acute or convalescent COVID-19. The chain's CDR3 is CASTDSGGINEKLFF. CDR3 DNA: TGTGCCAGCACCGATTCAGGGGGAATTAATGAAAAACTGTTTTTT.